This entry lists 21 T cell receptor beta chains sequenced from one sample in a study of blood T cells in healthy people across ages. Primers used in a second PCR of about 6 to 12 cycles were a sample-barcoded 5' primer and a J-beta primer mix. TCRdb reprocessed the 5' RACE reads via MiXCR and lists one record per CDR3 protein. The sample includes about 780,000 distinct CDR3 sequences, around 45% seen only once; the top ten take 15% to 20%. The source material was blood. The receptors derive from a man at least 80 years old in good health.

The chain carries TRBV10-3 and TRBJ1-4; no clear D gene. The V end was cut by 6 bases, the J end by 5 bases, with 10 bases between. Germline-derived CDR1 and CDR2 are ENHRY and SYGVKD. The CDR3 runs 13 residues. The chain's CDR3 is CAISQNTNEKLFF. The CDR3 region has the DNA TGTGCCATCAGCCAGAACACCAATGAAAAACTGTTTTTT.

As for this clonotype: A much larger clone lies one base from this, so it may be a read error. The rearrangement links TRBV7-6 to TRBJ2-5; D unclear. The germline CDR1 and CDR2 sequences are SGHVS and FNYEAQ. The CDR3 runs 14 residues. CDR3 nucleotide sequence: TGTGCCGGCAGCCGAATAGGGCTCCAAGAGACCCAGTACTTC. Encoded protein: CAGSRIGLQETQYF.

This clonotype occurred many times. The chain couples TRBV5-6 to TRBJ2-1; D gene uncertain. CDR1 is SGHDT and CDR2 is YYEEEE in the germline V gene. Trimming took 4 bases from V and 6 from J, leaving 20 bases between them. The CDR3 covers 16 residues. The CDR3 DNA is TGTGCCAGCAGCGCCTTAGACTTCGGGTTCAGCAATGAGCAGTTCTTC. It is translated as CASSALDFGFSNEQFF.

This clonotype has just a few counts. This rearrangement joins TRBV29-1 to TRBJ2-1; D unresolved. Looked up from germline, CDR1 is SQVTM and CDR2 is ANQGSEA. V gave up 5 bases and J gave up 10 bases, with 12 bases separating them. CDR3 length: 11 residues. CDR3 DNA sequence: TGCAGCGTTTCTCCCGGCCCGGAGCAGTTCTTC. It is translated as CSVSPGPEQFF.

This clonotype was observed a few times. The gene calls are TRBV5-4 and TRBJ2-3, with 11 nucleotides matching TRBD2. The CDR3 is 15 residues long. CDR1 and CDR2 from the germline V gene are SGHNT and YYREEE (reference sequence). With V trimmed by 5 bases and J by 4 bases, 6 bases remained unmatched. The CDR3 loop reads CASRSSGRAADTQYF. The CDR3 bases are TGTGCCAGCAGAAGTAGCGGGAGGGCCGCAGATACGCAGTATTTT.

This clonotype was recorded a few times. The chain has TRBV25-1 and TRBJ2-1; the D gene is possibly TRBD1 (6 bases). The CDR3 sequence is 16 residues long. Per the germline V gene, CDR1 is MGHDK and CDR2 is SYGVNS. V was shortened by 5 bases and J by 2 bases, with 16 bases between the two germline ends. Written as DNA, the CDR3 is TGTGCCAGCAGTCATACTCAAAGGACAGCCTACAATGAGCAGTTCTTC. It encodes CASSHTQRTAYNEQFF.

The CDR3 protein is CASRPQGAAYNEQFF. The CDR3 DNA reads as TGTGCCAGCAGGCCCCAGGGAGCGGCGTATAATGAGCAGTTCTTC. The chain couples TRBV7-3 to TRBJ2-1; D is perhaps TRBD1 or TRBD2 (5 bases each). CDR1 is SGHTA and CDR2 is FQGTGA in the germline V gene. The CDR3 loop spans 15 amino acids. The ends were cut back, 6 bases at V and 7 bases at J, with 19 bases in the middle.

This clonotype was found a few times. The chain uses TRBV12-3 or TRBV12-4 and TRBJ2-7; 11 bases line up with TRBD1. The CDR3 runs to 16 residues. Trimming removed 5 bases from V and 0 bases from J; junction bases left unmatched: 6. The CDR3 coding sequence is TGTGCCAGCAGTCCCCCCGGGACAGGGGGCTCCTACGAGCAGTACTTC. Protein: CASSPPGTGGSYEQYF.

This CDR3 is CASSMQLGGSSYNEQFF. The CDR3 coding sequence is TGTGCCAGCAGCATGCAACTCGGCGGGAGCTCCTACAATGAGCAGTTCTTC. The chain couples TRBV11-2 to TRBJ2-1, with 7 nucleotides matching TRBD2. The CDR3 consists of 17 residues. Germline V lookup: CDR1 SGHAT, CDR2 FQNNGV. After removal of 5 bases from V and 0 bases from J, the junction contained 10 bases not matched to a gene.

The chain employs TRBV11-3 and TRBJ2-4, with TRBD2 as a possible D gene (5 bases). V was pared by 1 base and J by 10 bases, with 11 bases between. The CDR3 covers 13 residues. From germline, CDR1 is SGHNT and CDR2 YENEEA. For the CDR3, the DNA is TGTGCCAGCAGCTTAGTGCCGGGAAGAATTCAGTACTTC. It specifies CASSLVPGRIQYF.

The sample holds many counts of this clonotype. The chain employs TRBV7-2 and TRBJ2-7; TRBD1 matches at 7 bases. After removal of 4 bases from V and 2 bases from J, the junction contained 11 bases not matched to a gene. The CDR3 spans 16 residues. Germline CDR1 SGHTA, CDR2 FQGNSA. In nucleotides, the CDR3 is TGTGCCAGCAGCTCCAGGGGTAGGACAGGTGCCTACGAGCAGTACTTC. It specifies CASSSRGRTGAYEQYF.

This clonotype was counted many times. The DNA of the CDR3 is TGTGCCATTCCGGGGACAGGCGTGGGCTATGGCTACACCTTC. Translating it yields CAIPGTGVGYGYTF. This chain joins TRBV2 and TRBJ1-2; 8 positions match TRBD1. V shed 10 bases, J shed 4 bases, and the junction held 11 bases outside the gene matches. CDR3 length equals 14 residues. In germline, CDR1 is SNHLY, CDR2 FYNNEI.

This chain joins TRBV5-6 and TRBJ2-1; D possibly matches TRBD1 or TRBD2 (5 bases each). Per the germline V gene, CDR1 is SGHDT and CDR2 is YYEEEE. Trimming shortened V by 2 bases and J by 6 bases, and 15 bases separated the two germline ends. The CDR3 contains 15 residues. CDR3 protein: CASSFIGTLCNEQFF. As DNA, the CDR3 is TGTGCCAGCAGCTTCATAGGGACCCTCTGCAATGAGCAGTTCTTC. The entire variable domain, with the rest obtained from reference TRBV5-6 and TRBJ2-1, is as follows: DAGVTQSPTHLIKTRGQQVTLRCSPKSGHDTVSWYQQALGQGPQFIFQYYEEEERQRGNFPDRFSGHQFPNYSSELNVNALLLGDSALYLCASSFIGTLCNEQFFGPGTRLTVL.

The chain joins TRBV4-3 to TRBJ2-3; the match to TRBD2 covers 11 bases. After removal of 4 bases from V and 6 bases from J, the junction contained 15 bases not matched to a gene. Germline-derived CDR1 and CDR2 are LGHNA and YSLEER. The CDR3 is made up of 18 amino acids. DNA of the CDR3: TGCGCCAGCAGCCCAGCCCATGATCCTAGCGGGAGGTCCGATACGCAGTATTTT. Translated: CASSPAHDPSGRSDTQYF.

This chain uses TRBV20-1 with TRBJ2-1; D call uncertain. There are 13 residues in the CDR3. Germline CDR1 reads DFQATT; CDR2 reads SNEGSKA (reference sequence). Trimming shortened V by 3 bases and J by 8 bases, and 14 bases separated the two germline ends. CDR3 in amino acids: CSARNGPNYEQFF. The CDR3 DNA reads as TGCAGTGCTAGGAACGGGCCTAACTATGAGCAGTTCTTC.

This sequence joins TRBV29-1 and TRBJ2-1, with 8 bases fitting TRBD1. Trimming removed 7 bases from V and 9 bases from J; junction bases left unmatched: 5. CDR1 SQVTM and CDR2 ANQGSEA come from the germline V gene. The CDR3 extends over 11 amino acids. The CDR3 protein is CSGGTGPEQFF. The CDR3 DNA follows: TGCAGCGGCGGGACAGGTCCTGAGCAGTTCTTC.

The chain has TRBV24-1 and TRBJ2-7, with 11 bases lining up with TRBD1. The CDR3 extends over 16 amino acids. Germline loops: CDR1 KGHDR, CDR2 SFDVKD. With V trimmed by 3 bases and J by 3 bases, 6 bases remained unmatched. The CDR3 sequence is CATSDKGQGGCYEQYF. CDR3 nucleotide sequence: TGTGCCACCAGTGATAAGGGACAGGGGGGATGCTACGAGCAGTACTTC.

This clonotype was counted a few times. The V call is TRBV4-2, the J call TRBJ2-1, with 10 positions matching TRBD2. Trimming cost V 0 bases and J 7 bases; bases outside gene matches: 9. The length of the CDR3 is 17 residues. Germline V gene data show CDR1 as LGHNA and CDR2 as YNFKEQ. Here the CDR3 DNA reads TGTGCCAGCAGCCAAGATGCGGCTAGCGGGAGACAAAATGAGCAGTTCTTC. This translates into CASSQDAASGRQNEQFF.

This sequence joins TRBV2 and TRBJ2-1, with TRBD1 identical over 8 bases. This CDR3 is 14 amino acids long. V lost 3 bases, J lost 8 bases, and 6 bases stayed unmatched. Germline V lookup: CDR1 SNHLY, CDR2 FYNNEI. This CDR3 is CASSDYGQGDEQFF. CDR3 DNA: TGTGCCAGCAGTGATTATGGACAGGGCGATGAGCAGTTCTTC.

The rearrangement joins TRBV13 to TRBJ2-7; the D gene is possibly TRBD2 (5 bases). This CDR3 region has 13 residues. Germline lookup yields CDR1 PRHDT and CDR2 FYEKMQ (reference sequence). The germline V and J ends were trimmed by 6 bases and 0 bases, with 9 bases remaining between them. The CDR3 loop reads CASRIGSSYEQYF. DNA of the CDR3: TGTGCCAGCAGGATAGGGAGCTCCTACGAGCAGTACTTC.

The chain joins TRBV5-1 to TRBJ1-2, with D perhaps matching TRBD1 (6 bases). The germline V gene has CDR1 SGHRS and CDR2 YFSETQ. The CDR3 runs to 14 residues. Trimming cost V 7 bases and J 7 bases, with 20 bases left between them. The CDR3 reads CASRTITGTTGYTF. CDR3 in DNA: TGCGCCAGCCGGACCATTACCGGGACAACTGGCTACACCTTC. Together with reference TRBV5-1 and TRBJ1-2, the CDR3 gives the full variable domain: KAGVTQTPRYLIKTRGQQVTLSCSPISGHRSVSWYQQTPGQGLQFLFEYFSETQRNKGNFPGRFSGRQFSNSRSEMNVSTLELGDSALYLCASRTITGTTGYTFGSGTRLTVV.